Listed below are T cell receptor beta chains from one sample, sequenced in a study of cytomegalovirus exposure and HLA in healthy donors. Assay used: immunoSEQ multiplex PCR; TCRdb lists only in-frame clones, some missing. Of 120,000 or so clones listed, 15% are singletons. Sequencing used PBMCs. The source is a woman aged 18-35 years in good health and CMV-seronegative. Each CDR3 is given with its conserved first and last residue. The D gene is left open where the match is weak. The size field is filled for only some rows; it gives once, few, many or a size class.

few	TRBV25-1	TRBJ2-3	TRBD2	CASSQSGGAVDTQYF	TGTGCCAGCAGTCAGAGCGGGGGGGCAGTAGATACGCAGTATTTT
.	TRBV2	TRBJ2-5	.	CASSLGGGGETQYF	TGTGCCAGCAGTTTGGGAGGGGGTGGAGAGACCCAGTACTTC
few	TRBV28	TRBJ1-1	TRBD1	CASSLTGWRAFF	TGTGCCAGCAGTTTGACAGGGTGGAGGGCTTTCTTT
few	TRBV2	TRBJ2-5	TRBD2	CASSKPGLAVETQYF	TGTGCCAGCAGTAAACCGGGACTAGCGGTGGAGACCCAGTACTTC
.	TRBV21-1	TRBJ2-7	.	CASSKKRTGQGYEQYF	TGTGCCAGCAGCAAAAAGAGGACAGGACAAGGATACGAGCAGTACTTC
.	TRBV10-1	TRBJ2-5	.	CASSERTTGAQETQYF	TGCGCCAGCAGTGAAAGGACTACCGGGGCCCAAGAGACCCAGTACTTC
few	TRBV9	TRBJ2-5	TRBD1	CASSRSPGQSIQETQYF	TGTGCCAGCAGCAGAAGCCCGGGACAGAGTATTCAAGAGACCCAGTACTTC
.	TRBV2	TRBJ1-5	.	CASRPGRNQPQHF	TGTGCCAGCAGGCCAGGTCGGAATCAGCCCCAGCATTTT
few	TRBV2	TRBJ2-5	.	CASKQGGQETQYF	TGTGCCAGCAAGCAGGGAGGTCAAGAGACCCAGTACTTC
few	TRBV6-5	TRBJ2-7	TRBD1	CASSRGTGVNEQYF	TGTGCCAGCAGTCGCGGGACAGGGGTTAACGAGCAGTACTTC
few	TRBV19	TRBJ2-1	TRBD2	CASSTTGGSMVIF	TGTGCCAGTAGTACCACGGGGGGGTCTATGGTGATCTTC
.	TRBV6-1	TRBJ2-7	TRBD1	CASRDRGPYEQYF	TGTGCCAGTAGAGACAGGGGGCCCTACGAGCAGTACTTC
few	TRBV5-4	TRBJ1-6	.	CASSLAASSSPLHF	TGTGCCAGCAGCTTGGCAGCGTCCAGTTCACCCCTCCACTTT
.	TRBV19	TRBJ2-7	.	CASSTQTGLSSYEQYF	TGTGCCAGTAGTACGCAGACAGGCTTAAGCTCCTACGAGCAGTACTTC
.	TRBV6-5	TRBJ2-7	TRBD1	CASSSGTGNYEQYF	TGTGCCAGCAGTTCCGGGACAGGGAACTACGAGCAGTACTTC
.	TRBV5-1	TRBJ2-1	.	CASSRDSGEGNEQFF	TGCGCCAGCAGCCGGGACTCGGGAGAGGGAAATGAGCAGTTCTTC
.	TRBV10-3	TRBJ1-1	.	CAISDGNTEAFF	TGTGCCATCAGTGACGGGAACACTGAAGCTTTCTTT
.	TRBV6-6	TRBJ2-2	.	CASSYSAPSAGELFF	TGTGCCAGCAGTTACTCGGCGCCGAGCGCCGGGGAGCTGTTTTTT
.	TRBV27	TRBJ1-2	.	CASSPRGGEVYGYTF	TGTGCCAGCAGTCCCCGGGGAGGGGAGGTCTATGGCTACACCTTC
few	TRBV12-5	TRBJ1-5	.	CASATGSNQPQHF	TGTGCTAGTGCCACAGGGAGCAATCAGCCCCAGCATTTT
few	TRBV25-1	TRBJ1-5	TRBD1	CASSPTGPAQPQHF	TGTGCCAGCAGTCCGACAGGGCCGGCTCAGCCCCAGCATTTT
.	TRBV28	TRBJ1-1	.	CASSYFGLGLNTEAFF	TGTGCCAGCAGTTATTTTGGGCTGGGGCTGAACACTGAAGCTTTCTTT
few	TRBV5-1	TRBJ2-7	.	CASKRSGRFYEQYF	TGCGCCAGCAAGCGTTCAGGGCGCTTTTACGAGCAGTACTTC
.	TRBV6-1	TRBJ1-1	TRBD1	CASNIGQVLTEAFF	TGTGCCAGCAACATCGGACAGGTTCTCACTGAAGCTTTCTTT
few	TRBV28	TRBJ2-3	.	CASSSSLGLALTDTQYF	TGTGCCAGCAGTTCGAGCTTGGGGCTCGCCCTTACAGATACGCAGTATTTT
.	TRBV7-2	TRBJ1-5	.	CASSLYSLNQPQHF	TGTGCCAGCAGCTTATACAGCCTCAATCAGCCCCAGCATTTT
.	TRBV7-9	TRBJ1-1	TRBD1	CASSATPGGSEAFF	TGTGCCAGCAGCGCGACTCCAGGGGGGTCTGAAGCTTTCTTT
.	TRBV11-2	TRBJ1-1	TRBD1	CASSLFGQGWTEAFF	TGTGCCAGCAGCTTATTCGGACAGGGATGGACTGAAGCTTTCTTT
few	TRBV28	TRBJ2-5	.	CASSSGSWWETQYF	TGTGCCAGCAGTTCAGGGTCATGGTGGGAGACCCAGTACTTC
.	TRBV7-9	TRBJ2-7	TRBD2	CASSPRRTSGRAASYEQYF	TGTGCCAGCAGCCCCCGTCGGACTAGCGGGAGAGCGGCCTCCTACGAGCAGTACTTC
once	TRBV4-1	TRBJ2-1	TRBD2	CASSARPGLAVNEQFF	TGCGCCAGCAGCGCCCGGCCGGGACTAGCGGTAAATGAGCAGTTCTTC
few	TRBV6-1	TRBJ1-2	TRBD1	CASRQDRAPYGYTF	TGTGCCAGCAGGCAAGACAGGGCCCCCTATGGCTACACCTTC
few	TRBV25-1	TRBJ2-5	.	CASSGGSRETQYF	TGTGCCAGCAGTGGCGGTAGCCGTGAGACCCAGTACTTC
.	TRBV6-6	TRBJ2-2	TRBD1	CASRGTGWNTGELFF	TGTGCCAGCAGGGGGACAGGGTGGAACACCGGGGAGCTGTTTTTT
.	TRBV6-1	TRBJ2-1	.	CASMWTNEQFF	TGTGCCAGCATGTGGACAAATGAGCAGTTCTTC
few	TRBV4-2	TRBJ1-3	.	CASSQDRTHSGNTIYF	TGTGCCAGCAGCCAAGACAGGACTCACTCTGGAAACACCATATATTTT
.	TRBV5-1	TRBJ2-7	.	CASSNAERLYEQYF	TGCGCCAGCAGCAACGCGGAAAGACTCTACGAGCAGTACTTC
few	TRBV5-4	TRBJ1-4	.	CASSRGGRTRNEKLFF	TGTGCCAGCAGCCGCGGGGGGCGGACCCGGAATGAAAAACTGTTTTTT
few	TRBV2	TRBJ1-2	.	CASTVRTSNYGYTF	TGTGCCAGCACGGTCCGGACTTCTAACTATGGCTACACCTTC
.	TRBV18	TRBJ2-5	.	CASSLRQQETQYF	TGTGCCAGCTCACTACGACAGCAAGAGACCCAGTACTTC
few	TRBV5-6	TRBJ2-2	.	CASSLLAGELFF	TGTGCCAGCAGCTTGTTGGCAGGGGAGCTGTTTTTT
.	TRBV10-3	TRBJ2-7	TRBD1	CAISDPGQGKSYEQYF	TGTGCCATCAGTGATCCCGGACAGGGGAAATCCTACGAGCAGTACTTC
.	TRBV19	TRBJ1-3	.	CASLSGVSGGNTIYF	TGTGCCAGCCTTTCCGGGGTCAGCGGTGGAAACACCATATATTTT
many	TRBV29-1	TRBJ1-2	TRBD1	CSVGQGQGIYGYTF	TGCAGCGTTGGTCAGGGACAGGGGATCTATGGCTACACCTTC
.	TRBV2	TRBJ2-7	.	CASSVYGQYEQYF	TGTGCCAGCAGTGTGTACGGACAGTACGAGCAGTACTTC
few	TRBV4-2	TRBJ2-2	.	CASSLGGAGELFF	TGTGCCAGCAGTCTTGGAGGGGCCGGGGAGCTGTTTTTT
.	TRBV29-1	TRBJ1-4	.	CSVGGRGEKLFF	TGCAGCGTTGGAGGAAGAGGGGAAAAACTGTTTTTT
few	TRBV29-1	TRBJ1-2	TRBD1	CSAEYRGLGYTF	TGCAGCGCCGAGTACAGGGGATTGGGCTACACCTTC
few	TRBV13	TRBJ2-5	.	CASSYRTVRPETQYF	TGTGCCAGCAGCTACCGGACTGTGCGGCCAGAGACCCAGTACTTC
.	TRBV5-1	TRBJ2-2	TRBD2	CASSLAGGPGELFF	TGCGCCAGCAGCTTGGCGGGAGGGCCCGGGGAGCTGTTTTTT